What follows is one T cell receptor (beta chain) and its context. Its antigen is still unknown. The V end lost 3 bases, the J end lost 12 bases, and 24 bases lay between the germline ends. The CDR3 totals 16 residues. Germline CDR1 reads MNHEY; CDR2 reads SVGAGI. Preparation of the TCRbeta library was carried out with unique molecular identifiers. A single record per CDR3 protein comes from TCRdb applying MiXCR to the PCR reads. Counted here are fewer than 1 million distinct CDR3 sequences, about 15% occurring once; the ten biggest clones make up roughly 5%. The record originates from a study of T-cell reconstitution after alpha-beta-depleted transplantation in children. General study points: By about two months after transplant, alpha-beta T cells reportedly arose from several hundred graft clones that had expanded. After transplant, high TCRbeta diversity at day 60 in some patients arose from surviving recipient T cells and thymic progenitors. After one year, T-cell counts and TCRbeta diversity mostly came from new T cells.

This clonotype was sampled from a male patient younger than 18 who had a stem cell transplant for acute lymphoblastic leukemia, so the T cells may come from the graft donor. This sequence joins TRBV6-5 and TRBJ2-1; TRBD2 is a possible D gene (6 bases). The sample in question was PBMCs, mostly from graft donor cells, obtained 360 days after TCRalphabeta/CD19-depleted stem cell transplant. The CDR3 nucleotides are TGTGCCAGCAGTTATCAGACGGCCCTAGCGAGAGAGGGGCAGTTCTTC. The encoded protein is CASSYQTALAREGQFF.